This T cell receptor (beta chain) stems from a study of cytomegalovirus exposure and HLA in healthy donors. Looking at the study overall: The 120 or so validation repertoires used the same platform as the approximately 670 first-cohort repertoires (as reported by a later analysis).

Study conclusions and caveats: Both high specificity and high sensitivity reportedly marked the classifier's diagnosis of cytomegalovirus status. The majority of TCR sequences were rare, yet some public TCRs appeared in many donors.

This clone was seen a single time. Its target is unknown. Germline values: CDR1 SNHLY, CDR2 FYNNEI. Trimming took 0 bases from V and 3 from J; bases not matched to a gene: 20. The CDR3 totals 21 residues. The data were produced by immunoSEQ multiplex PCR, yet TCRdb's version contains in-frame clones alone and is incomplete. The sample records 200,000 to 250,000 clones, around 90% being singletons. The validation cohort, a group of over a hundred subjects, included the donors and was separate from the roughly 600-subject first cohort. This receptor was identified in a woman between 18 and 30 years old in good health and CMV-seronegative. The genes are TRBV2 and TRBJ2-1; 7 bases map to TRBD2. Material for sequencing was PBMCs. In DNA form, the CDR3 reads TGTGCCAGCAGTGAAGCTCCTAAGGGGCTTTGGCGGGAGCGTTTCTACAATGAGCAGTTCTTC. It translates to CASSEAPKGLWRERFYNEQFF.